A single sample gave rise to the 9 T cell receptor beta chains below, sequenced in a study of control samples from healthy donors and cancer patients. TCRdb's table, derived via immunoSEQ multiplex PCR, lists solely in-frame clones and lacks some. The repertoire holds about 120,000 clones, with about 92% as singletons. The sequenced sample was PBMCs. The receptors were gathered from an older man with head and neck cancer.

The gene calls are TRBV6-6 and TRBJ1-5; 10 bases line up with TRBD1. The CDR3 consists of 15 residues. Germline-derived CDR1 and CDR2 are MNHNY and SVGAGI (reference sequence). Trimming took 11 bases from V and 0 from J; bases not matched to a gene: 7. CDR3 DNA sequence: TGTGCCTCCGGACAGGGGGATTATAGCAATCAGCCCCAGCATTTT. It yields the protein CASGQGDYSNQPQHF.

This clone was picked up a small number of times. This chain uses TRBV19 with TRBJ1-1; D possibly corresponds to TRBD1 (6 bases). The CDR3 is made up of 17 amino acids. Germline values: CDR1 LNHDA, CDR2 SQIVND (reference sequence). V was shortened by 7 bases and J by 10 bases, with 31 bases between the two germline ends. CDR3 DNA sequence: TGTGCCAGTACCCAGAGGGGGGCCCGTCGCTTCACGGAGGGAGCTTTCTTT. It yields the protein CASTQRGARRFTEGAFF.

J is TRBJ1-3 and V is TRBV5-4; tentative D call: TRBD1 (5 bases). V lost 0 bases and J lost 0, with 10 bases in between. This CDR3 has 16 amino acids. CDR1 is SGHNT, CDR2 YYREEE, per germline (reference sequence). The CDR3 spells CASSLGPGRSGNTIYF. CDR3 bases: TGTGCCAGCAGCTTGGGTCCAGGGCGCTCTGGAAACACCATATATTTT.

The chain combines TRBV5-6 with TRBJ2-3; D gene uncertain. Trimming removed 4 bases at V and 1 base at J, with 7 bases between. This CDR3 spans 13 amino acids. Germline-derived CDR1 and CDR2 are SGHDT and YYEEEE. The CDR3 spells CASSPRRTDTQYF. CDR3 in DNA: TGTGCCAGCAGCCCCCGGCGCACAGATACGCAGTATTTT.

The chain combines TRBV28 with TRBJ2-1; D is unresolved. The CDR3 loop spans 14 amino acids. Trimming removed 10 bases from V and 10 bases from J, with 23 bases in between. CDR1 is MDHEN, CDR2 SYDVKM, per germline. CDR3 region: CATLNDQSRSEQFF. The CDR3 region has the DNA TGTGCCACCCTGAACGACCAATCAAGATCCGAGCAGTTCTTC.

The rearrangement links TRBV25-1 to TRBJ2-2; 14 bases map to TRBD2. Germline values: CDR1 MGHDK, CDR2 SYGVNS. The CDR3 is made up of 16 amino acids. J gave up 6 bases and V 4 bases, and 4 bases lay outside the gene matches. The CDR3 is CASSARLAGGPGELFF. Here the CDR3 DNA reads TGTGCCAGCAGTGCACGACTAGCGGGGGGGCCCGGGGAGCTGTTTTTT.

This clone was counted a single time. This sequence joins TRBV29-1 and TRBJ1-4; D gene unclear. The CDR3 length is 11 residues. Germline V lookup: CDR1 SQVTM, CDR2 ANQGSEA. Trimming removed 6 bases from V and 7 bases from J, with 9 bases in between. The CDR3 sequence: CSVRWGEKLFF. The CDR3 DNA reads TGCAGCGTGCGATGGGGTGAAAAACTGTTTTTT.

J is TRBJ1-5 and V is TRBV2; perhaps TRBD1 as D (5 bases). There are 19 residues in the CDR3. The germline V gene encodes CDR1 SNHLY and CDR2 FYNNEI. The ends were cut back, 0 bases at V and 0 bases at J, with 18 bases in the middle. CDR3 sequence (DNA): TGTGCCAGCAGTGAAGCGGGGCCAGGGAATATCTATAGCAATCAGCCCCAGCATTTT. Its translation: CASSEAGPGNIYSNQPQHF.

For this clone: At the DNA level, this CDR3 is encoded by other sequences in the same sample as well. The rearrangement uses TRBV3-1 (or the pseudogene TRBV3-2) and TRBJ2-2; the match to TRBD2 covers 8 bases. CDR3 length: 11 amino acids. Germline loops: CDR1 LGHDT, CDR2 YNNKEL (reference sequence). V lost 8 bases, J lost 7 bases, and 0 bases stayed unmatched. This chain's CDR3 is CASRGGGELFF. The CDR3 region has the DNA TGTGCCAGCCGGGGGGGCGGGGAGCTGTTTTTT.